This T cell receptor (beta chain) was documented in a study of OX40 agonist ivuxolimab in advanced cancers. For the study at large: The study treated patients with ivuxolimab, an agonistic anti-OX40 (CD134) antibody. Patients were dosed intravenously with ivuxolimab at 0.01 to 10 mg/kg every 2 weeks.

This clone showed up just once. Its antigen is still unknown. The CDR3 loop spans 17 amino acids. V lost 4 bases to trimming and J lost 7 bases, with 21 bases between them. The germline CDR1 and CDR2 sequences are SGHDT and YYEEEE. Broader study findings: Nonresponders included some who also had low normalized T-cell clonal expansion.

Sequencing used immunoSEQ multiplex PCR; TCRdb keeps in-frame clones, though not all of them. The sample contains approximately 64,000 clones, approximately 90% of which appear only once. The source is an adult with an advanced solid tumor such as melanoma, head and neck, liver or kidney cancer. The chain uses TRBV5-6 and TRBJ1-6; the D gene is possibly TRBD1 (5 bases). This specimen was CD4+ or CD8+ T cells sorted from blood, taken in a trial of the OX40 agonist ivuxolimab. CDR3: CASSSSRWGYGNSPLHF. The CDR3 DNA follows: TGTGCCAGCAGCAGTAGTAGGTGGGGCTACGGAAATTCACCCCTCCACTTT. Together with reference TRBV5-6 and TRBJ1-6, the CDR3 gives the full variable domain: DAGVTQSPTHLIKTRGQQVTLRCSPKSGHDTVSWYQQALGQGPQFIFQYYEEEERQRGNFPDRFSGHQFPNYSSELNVNALLLGDSALYLCASSSSRWGYGNSPLHFGNGTRLTVT.